The 21 T cell receptor beta chains in this list originate from one sample, sequenced in a study of shared clonotypes between healthy human individuals. The method was immunoSEQ multiplex PCR; TCRdb's version includes in-frame clones alone and lacks a portion of them. The sample records about 2.2 million clones, 85% to 95% being singletons. CD45RO-negative cells were positively selected for CCR7, leaving out terminally differentiated effector memory CD45RA+ cells. Input material: naive CD8+ T cells from PBMCs. The source of these receptors is a man aged 18 to 30 in good health. Some clones in this sample may be carry-over from other donors' samples.

In DNA form, the CDR3 reads TGTGCCATCAGTGAGTCTCTAGCGGGAGGTATCAATGAGCAGTTCTTC. It yields the protein CAISESLAGGINEQFF. The chain combines TRBV10-3 with TRBJ2-1; 11 bases map to TRBD2. J was trimmed by 6 bases and V by 0 bases; bases with no gene match: 4. Germline loops: CDR1 ENHRY, CDR2 SYGVKD. The CDR3 totals 16 residues.

This chain joins TRBV27 and TRBJ1-3; 9 bases map to TRBD1. The V and J ends lost 5 bases and 4 bases, in that order; junction bases with no gene match: 9. Germline CDR1 is MNHEY and CDR2 is SMNVEV (reference sequence). The CDR3 extends over 16 amino acids. In DNA form, the CDR3 reads TGTGCCAGCAGTCCCTACAGGGGGCCCGGAGGAAACACCATATATTTT. Protein: CASSPYRGPGGNTIYF.

V usage is TRBV7-9 and J usage is TRBJ2-5; D possibly corresponds to TRBD1 (5 bases). The CDR3 consists of 13 residues. V was cut by 6 bases and J by 3 bases, with 11 bases left in between. Germline V gene data show CDR1 as SEHNR and CDR2 as FQNEAQ (reference sequence). Here the CDR3 DNA reads TGTGCCAGCAGGACCGACAGTGAAGAGACCCAGTACTTC. Translation: CASRTDSEETQYF.

The rearrangement joins TRBV12-5 to TRBJ2-3; D is ambiguous. The V and J ends lost 4 bases and 2 bases respectively, with 7 bases between them. The CDR3 length is 13 residues. In germline, CDR1 is LGHNT, CDR2 FRNRAP. The CDR3 here is CASGSPNTDTQYF. CDR3 sequence (DNA): TGTGCTAGTGGTTCCCCTAACACAGATACGCAGTATTTT.

The chain uses TRBV19 and TRBJ2-2, with 12 bases fitting TRBD1. V shed 3 bases and J 6 bases; nucleotides not matched to a gene: 14. The length of the CDR3 is 19 residues. Looked up from germline, CDR1 is LNHDA and CDR2 is SQIVND (reference sequence). CDR3 sequence reads: CASSMRDRGRLGDSGELFF. The CDR3 DNA sequence: TGTGCCAGTAGTATGCGGGACAGGGGGCGCCTTGGTGACTCCGGGGAGCTGTTTTTT. Looking up the rest from reference TRBV19 and TRBJ2-2 gives the full variable domain: DGGITQSPKYLFRKEGQNVTLSCEQNLNHDAMYWYRQDPGQGLRLIYYSQIVNDFQKGDIAEGYSVSREKKESFPLTVTSAQKNPTAFYLCASSMRDRGRLGDSGELFFGEGSRLTVL.

As concerns this clone: The same CDR3 is also encoded by other DNA sequences in this sample. V usage is TRBV27 and J usage is TRBJ1-1, with 8 bases matching TRBD1. V lost 5 bases to trimming and J lost 5 bases; unmatched junction nucleotides: 4. This CDR3 is built from 13 residues. The germline V gene has CDR1 MNHEY and CDR2 SMNVEV (reference sequence). The CDR3 loop is CASSTTGGTEAFF. As DNA, the CDR3 is TGTGCCAGCAGTACCACAGGGGGTACTGAAGCTTTCTTT.

The V gene is TRBV5-1, the J gene TRBJ2-7, with 7 bases fitting TRBD2. Germline loops: CDR1 SGHRS, CDR2 YFSETQ. The CDR3 sequence is 13 residues long. Trimming removed 6 bases from V and 3 bases from J; junction bases left unmatched: 6. CDR3 region: CASTSAGIYEQYF. The DNA for the CDR3 is TGCGCCAGCACCTCAGCGGGAATCTACGAGCAGTACTTC.

This clone was seen a single time. In the same sample, other DNA sequences code for this CDR3. V usage is TRBV27 and J usage is TRBJ2-7; the D gene is possibly TRBD2 (5 bases). Between the trimmed V and J ends, which lost 5 bases and 4 bases, there was a span of 6 bases. The CDR3 has 11 residues. CDR1 is MNHEY, CDR2 SMNVEV, per germline (reference sequence). Here the CDR3 DNA reads TGTGCCAGCAGTCCGGGGTACGAGCAGTACTTC. Protein sequence: CASSPGYEQYF.

V and J are TRBV28 and TRBJ1-2; D is ambiguous. V lost 5 bases and J 4 bases, leaving 17 bases between the germline ends. Per germline, CDR1 MDHEN and CDR2 SYDVKM. This CDR3 is built from 15 residues. The chain's CDR3 is CASSLQGRGIYGYTF. CDR3 DNA: TGTGCCAGCAGTCTCCAAGGCCGTGGAATCTATGGCTACACCTTC.

A few counts support this clone. This chain links TRBV28 with TRBJ1-2, with D unclear. V was cut by 1 base and J by 7 bases, with 7 bases left in between. This CDR3 region has 12 residues. CDR1 and CDR2 from the germline V gene are MDHEN and SYDVKM. CDR3 nucleotides: TGTGCCAGCAGTTTATCTAGGATTGGCTACACCTTC. Protein: CASSLSRIGYTF.

This chain links TRBV30 with TRBJ2-1, with D maybe TRBD1 (5 bases). V was cut by 4 bases and J by 3 bases, with 10 bases left in between. The CDR3 contains 13 residues. CDR1 and CDR2 (germline): GTSNPN, SVGIG (reference sequence). CDR3 sequence (DNA): TGTGCCTGGAACCCCGACAGCTACAATGAGCAGTTCTTC. Translation: CAWNPDSYNEQFF. The full variable domain, completed using reference TRBV30 and TRBJ2-1, is SQTIHQWPATLVQPVGSPLSLECTVEGTSNPNLYWYRQAAGRGLQLLFYSVGIGQISSEVPQNLSASRPQDRQFILSSKKLLLSDSGFYLCAWNPDSYNEQFFGPGTRLTVL.

The chain uses TRBV9 and TRBJ1-1, with D perhaps TRBD1 (5 bases). Between the trimmed V and J ends, which lost 3 bases and 1 base, there was a span of 10 bases. The CDR3 has 14 residues. Germline values: CDR1 SGDLS, CDR2 YYNGEE. The CDR3 protein is CASSARGTNTEAFF. The CDR3, as DNA: TGTGCCAGCAGCGCCCGGGGGACGAACACTGAAGCTTTCTTT. Filled out from reference TRBV9 and TRBJ1-1, the complete variable domain reads DSGVTQTPKHLITATGQRVTLRCSPRSGDLSVYWYQQSLDQGLQFLIQYYNGEERAKGNILERFSAQQFPDLHSELNLSSLELGDSALYFCASSARGTNTEAFFGQGTRLTVV.

The chain has TRBV27 and TRBJ2-3, with 7 bases fitting TRBD1. CDR3 length: 15 amino acids. The germline V gene encodes CDR1 MNHEY and CDR2 SMNVEV (reference sequence). Trimming cost V 8 bases and J 6 bases; bases outside gene matches: 14. In DNA form, the CDR3 reads TGTGCCAGCCGCCCCCAGGGGGTCAGAGGGGATACGCAGTATTTT. Its protein product is CASRPQGVRGDTQYF.

The chain is built from TRBV6-5 and TRBJ2-3; 11 nucleotides agree with TRBD2. With 7 bases clipped from V and 2 bases from J, the junction kept 5 bases outside the gene matches. From germline, CDR1 is MNHEY and CDR2 SVGAGI. The CDR3 consists of 15 residues. The CDR3 is CASNVAGGITDTQYF. For the CDR3, the DNA is TGTGCCAGCAACGTAGCGGGAGGGATCACAGATACGCAGTATTTT.

The chain employs TRBV4-1 and TRBJ2-1; possibly TRBD1 for D (7 bases). Germline assignment: CDR1 MGHRA and CDR2 YSYEKL. V was clipped by 0 bases and J by 7 bases, with 22 bases between them. The CDR3 spans 18 residues. CDR3: CASSQDRQAGGNDNEQFF. Written as DNA, the CDR3 is TGCGCCAGCAGCCAAGATCGTCAAGCAGGGGGGAACGATAATGAGCAGTTCTTC.

The J gene is TRBJ2-1, the V gene TRBV9; D might be TRBD2 (5 bases). Germline V CDR1 and CDR2: SGDLS, YYNGEE. V was cut by 0 bases and J by 4 bases, with 17 bases left in between. CDR3 length equals 17 residues. The CDR3 here is CASSVAERYRGYNEQFF. DNA of the CDR3: TGTGCCAGCAGCGTAGCTGAACGATATCGGGGTTACAATGAGCAGTTCTTC.

The rearrangement links TRBV6-4 to TRBJ1-1; D might be TRBD1 (6 bases). The germline gives CDR1 MRHNA, CDR2 SNTAGT. Deletions cut 6 bases from V and 1 base from J, with 30 bases between. There are 20 residues in the CDR3. This CDR3 is CASRVALPLQGRETNTEAFF. CDR3 DNA: TGTGCCAGCAGAGTGGCCCTCCCACTACAGGGTAGGGAAACGAACACTGAAGCTTTCTTT.

This clone was seen a few times. The rearrangement links TRBV7-9 to TRBJ1-1; no firm D call. This CDR3 comprises 12 residues. V was trimmed by 3 bases and J by 6 bases, leaving 8 bases between them. Germline V gene sequence: CDR1 SEHNR, CDR2 FQNEAQ (reference sequence). CDR3 protein: CASSFVEPEAFF. DNA of the CDR3: TGTGCCAGCAGCTTTGTGGAGCCTGAAGCTTTCTTT.

This rearrangement joins TRBV2 to TRBJ1-1, with a possible D match to TRBD1 (6 bases). The CDR3 has 11 amino acids. Germline V gene lookup returns CDR1 SNHLY and CDR2 FYNNEI. The germline V and J ends were trimmed by 11 bases and 3 bases, with 10 bases remaining between them. The DNA of the CDR3 is TGTGCCTCGGGGGGCTACACTGAAGCTTTCTTT. Its translation is CASGGYTEAFF.

This chain joins TRBV11-2 and TRBJ2-7, with a weak D call TRBD2 (5 bases). The CDR3 sequence is 14 residues long. V was shortened by 3 bases and J by 5 bases, with 14 bases between the two germline ends. Germline V gene data show CDR1 as SGHAT and CDR2 as FQNNGV. CDR3 amino acids: CASSFLSGRDEQYF. The CDR3 nucleotides read TGTGCCAGCAGCTTTTTGAGCGGTCGGGACGAGCAGTACTTC.

The J gene is TRBJ1-2, the V gene TRBV28; D unresolved. V lost 5 bases, J lost 11 bases, and 15 bases lay in between. The CDR3 covers 12 residues. The germline V gene has CDR1 MDHEN and CDR2 SYDVKM. CDR3 sequence (DNA): TGTGCCAGCAGTCCGCAGCGCTCCCCGTACACCTTC. Encoded protein: CASSPQRSPYTF.